The entry below gives a single TCR beta chain sequence along with its context. The table lists this clonotype with a few counts. It has no known antigen specificity. Base-call qualities are not available, and no considerably larger clone is one nucleotide away. According to the study, the label for this sample's treatment or condition signals: in vitro stimulation with specific CMV peptide epitopes to enrich CMV-specific T cells. This entry belongs to a study of T cell repertoires in cytomegalovirus infection (dated by TCRdb to between 2019 and 2020). General notes on the study: The peptide stimulations were aimed at well-studied HLA-B-restricted epitopes as well as recently identified HLA-C-restricted CMV epitopes, whose presentation resists viral immunomodulation. Donor HLA type was relevant to the analysis, as public TCR beta signatures indicated carriage of CMV infection together with the matching HLA type. What the work shows at the level of the full study, not this receptor alone: In the ex vivo response, HLA-C-restricted CMV-specific TCR beta clonotypes were dominant, and in two of eight donors the single most frequent clonotype came from this HLA-C-restricted group. Carriers of CMV infection plus the relevant HLA type were discriminated by the cumulative frequency of public TCR beta family members in the study cohort and in an independent roughly 400-donor cohort.

The instrument was an Illumina HiSeq 1500. Using fastp trimming at Q25 and MiXCR clonotype assembly, TCRdb reanalyzed the public sequencing data and kept in-frame beta chains. Rows are unified per CDR3 protein, each entry keeping the most common DNA and genes. The sample profile shows approximately 270,000 distinct CDR3 sequences; about 20% of them were found once. Together, the top ten hold roughly 19% of the sample. Specimen: cultured PBMCs, collected from culture after CMV antigen stimulation. This receptor was identified in a human donor in good health (CMV status not recorded). Some clones in this sample may be carry-over from other donors' samples.

The CDR3 protein is CASSLGGAQPQHF. The nucleotide sequence is TGTGCCAGCAGCCTCGGGGGGGCACAGCCCCAGCATTTT. The chain is encoded by TRBV27 joined to TRBJ1-5, with a weak D call of TRBD1 (6 bases match). The germline V gene (reference sequence) gives CDR1 as MNHEY and CDR2 as SMNVEV. Reading from cysteine to phenylalanine, the CDR3 counts 13 amino acids. CDR3 DNA only is kept here, 39 bases in frame from base 1. The junction carries 13 bases between V and J, which are trimmed by 6 bases and 7 bases respectively.